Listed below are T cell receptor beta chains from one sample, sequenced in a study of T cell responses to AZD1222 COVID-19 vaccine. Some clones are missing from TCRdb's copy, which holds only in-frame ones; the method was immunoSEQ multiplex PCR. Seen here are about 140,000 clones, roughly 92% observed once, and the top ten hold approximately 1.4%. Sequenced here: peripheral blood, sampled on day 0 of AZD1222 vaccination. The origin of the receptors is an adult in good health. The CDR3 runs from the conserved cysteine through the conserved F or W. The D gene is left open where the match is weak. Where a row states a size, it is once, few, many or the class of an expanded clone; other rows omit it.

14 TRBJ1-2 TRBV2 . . TGTGCCAGCAGTGAAGCAAGCAGGGGTGGTGGCTACACCTTC CASSEASRGGGYTF
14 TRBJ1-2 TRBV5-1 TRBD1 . TGCGCCAGCAGCGTACAGGGGGCTGACTATGGCTACACCTTC CASSVQGADYGYTF
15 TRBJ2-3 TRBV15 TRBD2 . TGTGCCACCAGCAGAGCTAGCGGGGGGGCAGATACGCAGTATTTT CATSRASGGADTQYF
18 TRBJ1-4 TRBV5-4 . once TGTGCCAGCAGCTCTCGATACTACAGGGTAAGGAGGTGGGAAAAACTGTTTTTT CASSSRYYRVRRWEKLFF
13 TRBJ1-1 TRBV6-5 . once TGTGCCAGCAACCGGGGGCCGAACACTGAAGCTTTCTTT CASNRGPNTEAFF
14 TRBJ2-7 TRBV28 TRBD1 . TGTGCCAGCAGTTATGACAGGGGAACTTACGAGCAGTACTTC CASSYDRGTYEQYF
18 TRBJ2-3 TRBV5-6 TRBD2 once TGTGCCAGCAGCTTTTTTTCCAAACTAGCGGTTAGCACAGATACGCAGTATTTT CASSFFSKLAVSTDTQYF
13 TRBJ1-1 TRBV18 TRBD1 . TGTGCCAGCTCCTCAGACAGGGGCACTGAAGCTTTCTTT CASSSDRGTEAFF
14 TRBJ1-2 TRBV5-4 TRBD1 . TGTGCCAGCAGCTCGGGACAGGGAGGCTATGGCTACACCTTC CASSSGQGGYGYTF
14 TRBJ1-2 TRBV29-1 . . TGCAGCGTTGACCAAGGAGGGGGGCCCGATGGCTACACCTTC CSVDQGGGPDGYTF
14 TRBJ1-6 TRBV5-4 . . TGTGCCAGCGGCCGGGCAGCGGATAATTCACCCCTCCACTTT CASGRAADNSPLHF
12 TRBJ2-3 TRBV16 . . TGTGCCAGCAGCCAGGCAGGGGATACGCAGTATTTT CASSQAGDTQYF
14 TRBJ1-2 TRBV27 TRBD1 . TGTGCCAGCAGTCGGACAGGGAGGGAGTATGGCTACACCTTC CASSRTGREYGYTF
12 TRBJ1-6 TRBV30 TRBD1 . TGTGCCCGCGACAGGGGATTGTCACCCCTCCACTTT CARDRGLSPLHF
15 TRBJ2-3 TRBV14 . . TGTGCCAGCAACCCCGAATCCATCGGCACAGATACGCAGTATTTT CASNPESIGTDTQYF
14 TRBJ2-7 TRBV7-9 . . TGTGCCAGCAGCGTTGGCGGGGCGGTCTACGAGCAGTACTTC CASSVGGAVYEQYF
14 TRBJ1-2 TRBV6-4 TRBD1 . TGTGCCAGCAGGGGGGGACAGGTCGGGAATGGCTACACCTTC CASRGGQVGNGYTF
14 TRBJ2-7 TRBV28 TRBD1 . TGTGCCAGCAGCCGCGACAGGGACTCCTACGAGCAGTACTTC CASSRDRDSYEQYF
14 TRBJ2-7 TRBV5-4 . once TGTGCCAGCAGTCGTTCCGGGGCGTCCTACGAGCAGTACTTC CASSRSGASYEQYF
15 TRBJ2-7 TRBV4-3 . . TGCGCCAGCAGCCAAGATTTTTTACTAGACAACGAGCAGTACTTC CASSQDFLLDNEQYF
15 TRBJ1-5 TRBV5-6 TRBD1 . TGTGCCAGCAGCTTTAAATGGACAGGGGATCAGCCCCAGCATTTT CASSFKWTGDQPQHF
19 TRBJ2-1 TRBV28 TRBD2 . TGTGCCAGCAGTTTTTGGGGGTCTGGTGGCGGGGGCTCCTACAATGAGCAGTTCTTC CASSFWGSGGGGSYNEQFF
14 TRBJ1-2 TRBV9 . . TGTGCCAGCAGCCCTCGACAGCAGGGTGGTGGCTACACCTTC CASSPRQQGGGYTF
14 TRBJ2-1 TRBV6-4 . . TGTGCCAGCAGTGATGCGTCGGGCGGCAATGAGCAGTTCTTC CASSDASGGNEQFF
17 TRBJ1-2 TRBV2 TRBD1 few TGTGCCAGCAGTGAGCAAACCGGGACAGTTATTTACTATGGCTACACCTTC CASSEQTGTVIYYGYTF
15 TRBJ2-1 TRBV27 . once TGTGCCAGCAGTTTAGAAGCGGGCCCCTACGGTGAGCAGTTCTTC CASSLEAGPYGEQFF
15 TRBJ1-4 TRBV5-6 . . TGTGCCAGCAGCCCCAGTGGGCAGATTAATGAAAAACTGTTTTTT CASSPSGQINEKLFF
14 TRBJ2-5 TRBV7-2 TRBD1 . TGTGCCAGCAGCTTGGACAGGGGAACAGGGACCCAGTACTTC CASSLDRGTGTQYF
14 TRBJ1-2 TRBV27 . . TGTGCCAGCAGTTTAGAAGGTTCCCTGGATGGCTACACCTTC CASSLEGSLDGYTF
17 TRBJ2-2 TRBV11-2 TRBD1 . TGTGCCAGCAGCCCTAGGGGGACAGTGTTGAACACCGGGGAGCTGTTTTTT CASSPRGTVLNTGELFF
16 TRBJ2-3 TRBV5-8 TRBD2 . TGTGCCAGCAGCTTGGGGACTAGCGGGGACACAGATACGCAGTATTTT CASSLGTSGDTDTQYF
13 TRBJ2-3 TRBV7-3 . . TGTGCCAGCAGCCCCGACGGGGAAGATACGCAGTATTTT CASSPDGEDTQYF
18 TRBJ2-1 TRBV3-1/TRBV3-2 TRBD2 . TGTGCCAGCAGCCAAGAAGTCGGGAGCGGGACCTCCTACAATGAGCAGTTCTTC CASSQEVGSGTSYNEQFF
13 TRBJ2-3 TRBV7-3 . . TGTGCCAGCAGCTCGACTAGCACAGATACGCAGTATTTT CASSSTSTDTQYF
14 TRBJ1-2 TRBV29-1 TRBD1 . TGCAGCGTTGGGGGGGACAGTGTCGTGTCAGGCTACACCTTC CSVGGDSVVSGYTF
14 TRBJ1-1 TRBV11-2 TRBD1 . TGTGCCAGCAGCGACTGGGACAGCTCCACTGAAGCTTTCTTT CASSDWDSSTEAFF
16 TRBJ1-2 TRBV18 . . TGTGCCAGCTCACCACAGCGTCGGGGGATTGGTTATGGCTACACCTTC CASSPQRRGIGYGYTF
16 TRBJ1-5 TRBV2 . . TGTGCCAGCAGTGAGGAGCTATTTGGGGGCAATCAGCCCCAGCATTTT CASSEELFGGNQPQHF
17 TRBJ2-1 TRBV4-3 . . TGCGCCAGCAGCCAAGATCGCGGGGAGACTCTTCGGGATGAGCAGTTCTTC CASSQDRGETLRDEQFF
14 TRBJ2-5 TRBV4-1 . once TGCGCCAGCAGCCCCCAACCCTCCCGAGAGACCCAGTACTTC CASSPQPSRETQYF
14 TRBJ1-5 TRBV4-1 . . TGCGCCAGCAGCCAAGTCGGGGGCAACCAGCCCCAGCATTTT CASSQVGGNQPQHF
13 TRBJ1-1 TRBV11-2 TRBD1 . TGTGCCAGCAGCCAGGGGGGGGTTTTTGAAGCTTTCTTT CASSQGGVFEAFF
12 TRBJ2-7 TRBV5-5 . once TGTGCCAGCAGCTCCTCCTCCTCCGAGCAGTACTTC CASSSSSSEQYF
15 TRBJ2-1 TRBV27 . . TGTGCCAGCAGCCTCGACTCCAGCTCCTACAATGAGCAGTTCTTC CASSLDSSSYNEQFF
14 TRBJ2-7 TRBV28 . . TGTGCCAGCAGGCCCGGAGGGTACCTCGACGAGCAGTACTTC CASRPGGYLDEQYF
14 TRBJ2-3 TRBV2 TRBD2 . TGTGCCAGCAGTTTACTAGCGGGCGCAGATACGCAGTATTTT CASSLLAGADTQYF
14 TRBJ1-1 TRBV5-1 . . TGCGCCAGCAGCTTGAGGGACACGGACACTGAAGCTTTCTTT CASSLRDTDTEAFF
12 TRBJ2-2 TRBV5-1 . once TGCGCCAGCAGCTTGGACACCGGGGAGCTGTTTTTT CASSLDTGELFF
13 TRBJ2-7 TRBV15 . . TGTGCCACCAGCAGCAGGCAGGGCTACGAGCAGTACTTC CATSSRQGYEQYF
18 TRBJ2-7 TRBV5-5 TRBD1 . TGTGCCAGCAGCTTGGGGGGACAGCCAGTGGGCGCTGGTGGGGAGCAGTACTTC CASSLGGQPVGAGGEQYF
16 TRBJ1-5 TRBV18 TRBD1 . TGTGCCAGCTCCCCTGGGACAGGGGATGGCAATCAGCCCCAGCATTTT CASSPGTGDGNQPQHF
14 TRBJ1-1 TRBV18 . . TGTGCCAGCTCACCACCCCCCGTGGGCACTGAAGCTTTCTTT CASSPPPVGTEAFF
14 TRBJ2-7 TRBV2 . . TGTGCCAGCTCACGGTTTGCTGAGTTCTACGAGCAGTACTTC CASSRFAEFYEQYF
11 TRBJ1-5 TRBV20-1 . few TGCAGTGCTAGTTCGGATCAGCCCCAGCATTTT CSASSDQPQHF
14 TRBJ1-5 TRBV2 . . TGTGCCAGCAGCGAGGGACGACCTAATCAGCCCCAGCATTTT CASSEGRPNQPQHF
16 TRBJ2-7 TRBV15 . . TGTGCCACCAGCAGAGATCTAGAGAGTGGCCTAACCGAGCAGTACTTC CATSRDLESGLTEQYF
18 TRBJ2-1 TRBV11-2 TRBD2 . TGTGCCAGCATCATGGGTAGCGGGGGATTTAGCTCCTACAATGAGCAGTTCTTC CASIMGSGGFSSYNEQFF
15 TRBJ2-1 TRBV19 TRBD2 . TGTGCCAGTACGCTCCTAGCGGGAGTCTACAATGAGCAGTTCTTC CASTLLAGVYNEQFF
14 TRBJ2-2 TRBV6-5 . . TGTGCCAGCAGTACCGCCTCGGGTACCGGGGAGCTGTTTTTT CASSTASGTGELFF
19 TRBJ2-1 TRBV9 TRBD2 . TGTGCCAGCAGCGCCCCGATACTAGCGGCCATTTCTTCCTACAATGAGCAGTTCTTC CASSAPILAAISSYNEQFF